This TCR beta chain was documented in a study of CD8 T cells in ankylosing spondylitis (dated 2017 in TCRdb). About the investigation overall: The study profiled T cell receptor beta repertoires in healthy donors and ankylosing spondylitis patients to find disease-linked TCR variants. The whole study cohort included 108 healthy donors and about two dozen ankylosing spondylitis patients. Peripheral blood was sampled, and synovial fluid was also collected from ankylosing spondylitis patients.

These reads were obtained on an Illumina HiSeq 2500. Quantitative 5'-RACE with molecular barcodes was the method used to prepare the TCR beta libraries. The paper's processing steps were these. A new computational method, built on a probabilistic model of VDJ rearrangement, was used to identify disease-linked TCR variants. Starting from the raw public reads, TCRdb applied fastp trimming at Q25, assembled clones with MiXCR and retained in-frame beta chains. Under each unique CDR3 protein, matching rows form one entry showing the most common genes and DNA. In this record, the V and J calls reflect TCRdb's handling and not the investigators' own analysis. The sample table holds hundreds of thousands of distinct CDR3 sequences, of which 25% to 30% were seen once. In total, the top ten clones hold 0.85% to 1% of the sample. In its sample, this clonotype was seen a few times. Its target antigen remains unknown. Base qualities are missing; no much larger clone stands one base away.

From the cysteine through the phenylalanine, the CDR3 covers 14 amino acids. Only CDR3 DNA is held: 42 bases, read in frame from base 1. CDR1 SQVTM and CDR2 ANQGSEA were looked up in the germline V gene. Clipping removes 6 bases from V and 8 bases from J, with 8 as the unmatched junction base count. The investigation overall reported the following: Blood from ankylosing spondylitis patients appeared to be characterized by a TCR beta motif made up of eight highly homologous amino acid variants. A CD8+ phenotype was shown by the disease-linked clones, which were found at relatively low frequencies in peripheral blood. Some TCR beta motif variants had previously been reported in synovial fluid and blood of reactive arthritis patients, which suggested common disease-initiation mechanisms. The disease-linked clones were reported to be significantly enriched in matched synovial fluid samples from ankylosing spondylitis patients.

The specimen sequenced was blood, either unsorted or a sorted T cell fraction (not recorded which). The origin of this receptor is a male donor with ankylosing spondylitis. The chain joins TRBV29-1 to TRBJ1-6, with 9 middle bases fitting TRBD1. CDR3 protein: CSVATGGRDSPLHF. The sequenced DNA is TGCAGCGTCGCCACAGGGGGCAGGGATTCACCCCTCCACTTT.